This T cell receptor beta chain was sequenced for a study of blood T cell repertoires in COVID-19. Participant age was roughly 18 to 90 years, and participants resided in approximately 24 US areas. Cohort allocation depended upon clinical history that participants reported. CDR1 is MDHEN and CDR2 is SYDVKM in the germline V gene. The junction had 8 bases not matched to a gene; V was cut back by 5 bases and J by 2 bases. CDR3 length: 15 residues. Original data processing: By means of reference gene primer amplification, nucleated cell counts were estimated. Measured with immunoSEQ multiplex PCR; TCRdb has only the in-frame clones, and not every one. V and J calls and clone size come straight from that table; D and trimming were deduced from the DNA. In the table there are about 210,000 clones, under 90% of which are singletons.

The TCR was taken from a woman in her forties or fifties with acute COVID-19. The gene calls are TRBV28 and TRBJ2-5, with TRBD1 matching 7 bases. The sample comprised PBMCs or T cells enriched from blood (not recorded which). In DNA form, the CDR3 reads TGTGCCAGCAGTGGGACAGAGGGACAACAAGAGACCCAGTACTTC. Translated: CASSGTEGQQETQYF.